The sequence of this T cell receptor beta chain was determined in a study of T cell repertoires in cytomegalovirus infection. Study-level information: Recently identified HLA-C-restricted and well-studied HLA-B-restricted CMV epitopes were used. Indications came from public TCR beta signatures; they pointed to CMV infection and to a matching HLA type. Study-level findings and limits: Across the ex vivo response, the dominant clonotypes were HLA-C-restricted CMV-specific TCR beta clonotypes.

One entry per CDR3 protein, called by TCRdb with MiXCR from the reads. The sample contains about 900,000 distinct CDR3 sequences, less than 35% of which appear only once. This clonotype was recorded at least ten times. Antigen unknown. Unmatched junction bases numbered 9, after V lost 2 bases and J lost 1 base. Germline CDR1 is SEHNR and CDR2 is FQNEAQ (reference sequence). CDR3 length: 17 amino acids. The sequenced sample was cultured CD8+ T cells from PBMCs, obtained from culture after CMV antigen stimulation. The chain has TRBV7-9 and TRBJ1-1, with 8 bases that match TRBD1. The TCR comes from a human donor in good health (CMV status not recorded). Some clones in this sample may be carry-over from other donors' samples. CDR3 region: CASSLTGAGGPNTEAFF. The CDR3, as DNA: TGTGCCAGCAGCTTAACTGGGGCAGGGGGCCCGAACACTGAAGCTTTCTTT.